These T cell receptor beta chains were read from a single sample in a study of blood T cells in healthy people across ages. MiXCR was run by TCRdb on the 5' RACE reads, yielding one entry per CDR3 protein. The data show some 880,000 distinct CDR3 sequences, with under 40% seen just once and about an eighth held by the top ten. Sequencing was carried out using blood. These receptors were collected from a man aged 18 to 29 in good health. The CDR3 runs from the conserved cysteine through the conserved F or W. The D gene is left open where the match is weak. Part of the rows lack a size; the others show once, few, many or a class for expanded clones.

j_call clone_size d_call v_call cdr3_nt cdr3_aa
TRBJ1-3 - - TRBV7-2 TGTGCCAGCAGCCGGGTGCCCTCTGGAAACACCATATATTTT CASSRVPSGNTIYF
TRBJ2-3 many - TRBV7-2 TGTGCCAGCAACGGGCTAGCGACAGATACGCAGTATTTT CASNGLATDTQYF
TRBJ1-6 - - TRBV7-2 TGTGCCAGCAGCACCCGGGGCAGGGCCTATAATTCACCCCTCCACTTT CASSTRGRAYNSPLHF
TRBJ2-5 - - TRBV29-1 TGCAGCGTTGAAGGCCTGGGCCGAGGGGATGAGACCCAGTACTTC CSVEGLGRGDETQYF
TRBJ1-6 - TRBD1 TRBV5-1 TGCGCCAGCAGCTTGGAGGACAGGGATTCACCCCTCCACTTT CASSLEDRDSPLHF
TRBJ1-6 - - TRBV12-3/TRBV12-4 TGTGCCAGCAGAAACGGACAGTTTAATTCACCCCTCCACTTT CASRNGQFNSPLHF
TRBJ2-3 - - TRBV20-1 TGCAGTGCGCCGACTAGGGTCACAGATATGCAGTATTTT CSAPTRVTDMQYF
TRBJ1-4 few - TRBV13 TGTGCCAGCAGCCCCAGGTCCCAGGGCGATGAAAAACTGTTTTTT CASSPRSQGDEKLFF
TRBJ1-1 few - TRBV4-3 TGCGCCGGCAGCCAGACGGGGGAACGCACTGAAGCTTTCTTT CAGSQTGERTEAFF
TRBJ2-5 - - TRBV4-3 TGCGCCAGCAGCCAAGATCATGGGACGGGGGAGACCCAGTACTTC CASSQDHGTGETQYF
TRBJ1-2 - TRBD1 TRBV29-1 TGCAGCGGGGGGGACAGGAATAAAGGCTACACCTTC CSGGDRNKGYTF
TRBJ2-3 - TRBD2 TRBV6-5 TGTGCCAGCAGTACGACGGGGGGGCGGAATACGCAGTATTTT CASSTTGGRNTQYF
TRBJ2-2 few - TRBV29-1 TGCAGCGTCAGGCGTATGTCGTCAGGGGACCTAAACACCGGGGAGCTGTTTTTT CSVRRMSSGDLNTGELFF
TRBJ2-1 few - TRBV20-1 TGCAGTGCTATAGGACATAGCTCCTACAATGAGCAGTTCTTC CSAIGHSSYNEQFF
TRBJ2-1 - - TRBV27 TGTGCCAGCAGTTTATCGTGGGAGCAGTTCTTC CASSLSWEQFF
TRBJ1-1 few - TRBV29-1 TGCAGCGTTGCCAAGACAGGAGAGAACACTGAAGCTTTCTTT CSVAKTGENTEAFF
TRBJ2-7 - - TRBV20-1 TGCAGTGCTAGAGAGGGATGGGAGCAGTACTTC CSAREGWEQYF
TRBJ2-1 - TRBD1 TRBV5-1 TGCGCCAGCAGCTTGCGAGGGGACAGGGGCGGAAATGAGCAGTTCTTC CASSLRGDRGGNEQFF
TRBJ1-2 - - TRBV29-1 TGCAGCGTTGAGGCGGATATCTATGGCTACACCTTC CSVEADIYGYTF
TRBJ1-1 - TRBD1 TRBV20-1 TGCAGTGCGAGAATCCGGGACAGGGGATACACTGAAGCTTTCTTT CSARIRDRGYTEAFF
TRBJ1-1 - - TRBV4-3 TGCGCCAGCAGCCAAGCGCTGGGGGCGGAAAACACTGAAGCTTTCTTT CASSQALGAENTEAFF
TRBJ1-2 once - TRBV12-3/TRBV12-4 TGTGCCAGCAGTCCTGGGGGGGATTGGGATGGCTACACCTTC CASSPGGDWDGYTF
TRBJ2-5 few TRBD2 TRBV7-2 TGTGCCAGCAGCTTCCGACTAGCGGGGGCCGGAGGGACCCAGTACTTC CASSFRLAGAGGTQYF
TRBJ2-2 - TRBD2 TRBV4-1 TGCGCCAGCAGCCCGCGACTAGCGGGGCTTTCCACCGGGGAGCTGTTTTTT CASSPRLAGLSTGELFF
TRBJ1-1 few - TRBV12-3/TRBV12-4 TGTGCCAGCTCCTCAGGGGATGGGGACACTGAAGCTTTCTTT CASSSGDGDTEAFF
TRBJ2-3 - TRBD2 TRBV6-6 TGTGCCAGCAGTTATCCTACTAGCGGGGGGGCATCAGATACGCAGTATTTT CASSYPTSGGASDTQYF
TRBJ2-2 - TRBD1 TRBV5-5 TGTGCCAGCAACGCAGGGGGTTCCGGGGAGCTGTTTTTT CASNAGGSGELFF
TRBJ2-7 few - TRBV5-1 TGCGCCAGCAGCTTGGGATCGGGGGGCCCCTACAATGAGCAGTACTTC CASSLGSGGPYNEQYF
TRBJ2-3 - - TRBV7-3 TGTGCCAGCAGCTTAGGGCCTACAACAAACAGGGATCTCCGGGGCGATACGCAGTATTTT CASSLGPTTNRDLRGDTQYF
TRBJ2-3 many TRBD2 TRBV28 TGTGCCAGCAGTAGCGGGACTACGGGTACGCAGTATTTT CASSSGTTGTQYF